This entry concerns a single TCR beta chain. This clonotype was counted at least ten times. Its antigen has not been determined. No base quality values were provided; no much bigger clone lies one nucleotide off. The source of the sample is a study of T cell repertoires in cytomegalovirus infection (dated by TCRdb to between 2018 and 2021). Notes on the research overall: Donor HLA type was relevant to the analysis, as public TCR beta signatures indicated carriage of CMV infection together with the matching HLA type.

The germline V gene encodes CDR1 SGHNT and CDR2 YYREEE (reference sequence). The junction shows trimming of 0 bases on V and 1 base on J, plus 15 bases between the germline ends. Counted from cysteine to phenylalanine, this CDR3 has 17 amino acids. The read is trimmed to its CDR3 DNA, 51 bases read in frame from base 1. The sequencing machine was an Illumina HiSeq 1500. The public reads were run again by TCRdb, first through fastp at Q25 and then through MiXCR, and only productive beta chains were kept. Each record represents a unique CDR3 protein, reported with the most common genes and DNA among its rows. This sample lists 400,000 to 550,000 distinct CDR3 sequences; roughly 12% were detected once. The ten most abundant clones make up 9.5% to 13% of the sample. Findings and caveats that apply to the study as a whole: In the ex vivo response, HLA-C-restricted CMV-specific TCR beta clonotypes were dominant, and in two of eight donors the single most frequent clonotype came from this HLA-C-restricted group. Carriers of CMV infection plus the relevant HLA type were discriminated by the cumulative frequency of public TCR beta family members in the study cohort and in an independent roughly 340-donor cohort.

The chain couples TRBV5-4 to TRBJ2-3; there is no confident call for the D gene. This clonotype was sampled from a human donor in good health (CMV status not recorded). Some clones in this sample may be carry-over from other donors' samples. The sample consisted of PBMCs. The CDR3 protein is CASSLGTVGSGTDTQYF. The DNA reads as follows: TGTGCCAGCAGCTTGGGAACTGTGGGTTCGGGCACAGATACGCAGTATTTT.